The 29 T cell receptor beta chains below come from one sample, sequenced in a study of control samples from healthy donors and cancer patients. TCRdb keeps only in-frame clones here, not all; method: immunoSEQ multiplex PCR. The table has 150,000 or so clones, 85% to 95% seen once. Sequenced: PBMCs. All receptors derive from a man in his 60s with colorectal cancer.

The chain carries TRBV4-1 and TRBJ1-6; 8 positions match TRBD1. V lost 5 bases, J lost 7 bases, and 7 bases stayed unmatched. CDR1 is MGHRA and CDR2 is YSYEKL in the germline V gene. The CDR3 totals 15 residues. The DNA of the CDR3 is TGCGCCAGCAGCAAACCGGACAGGGCGAATTCACCCCTCCACTTT. Translating it yields CASSKPDRANSPLHF.

The chain is built from TRBV18 and TRBJ2-2; D assignment may be TRBD1 or TRBD2 (5 bases each). V shed 6 bases and J shed 2 bases, with 16 bases lying between them. This CDR3 has 16 amino acids. CDR1 is KGHSH and CDR2 is LQKENI in the germline V gene. The CDR3 nucleotides are TGTGCCAGCTCTTCTACGGGGACCTACAACACCGGGGAGCTGTTTTTT. Translation: CASSSTGTYNTGELFF.

The J gene is TRBJ2-7, the V gene TRBV7-9, with D perhaps TRBD1 (6 bases). Germline V gene lookup returns CDR1 SEHNR and CDR2 FQNEAQ (reference sequence). V lost 5 bases and J 0 bases, leaving 14 bases between the germline ends. This CDR3 is 15 amino acids long. In DNA form, the CDR3 reads TGTGCCAGCAGCCATAGACAGGAGATCTCCTACGAGCAGTACTTC. Translated, it gives CASSHRQEISYEQYF. Full variable domain (remainder filled in from reference TRBV7-9 and TRBJ2-7): DTGVSQNPRHKITKRGQNVTFRCDPISEHNRLYWYRQTLGQGPEFLTYFQNEAQLEKSRLLSDRFSAERPKGSFSTLEIQRTEQGDSAMYLCASSHRQEISYEQYFGPGTRLTVT.

This chain links TRBV29-1 with TRBJ1-1; 9 bases line up with TRBD1. Germline V lookup: CDR1 SQVTM, CDR2 ANQGSEA. CDR3 length: 13 residues. Trimming removed 6 bases from V and 4 bases from J; junction bases left unmatched: 6. Written as DNA, the CDR3 is TGCAGCGTCTGGGGACAGGGTAGCACTGAAGCTTTCTTT. It yields the protein CSVWGQGSTEAFF.

The chain is built from TRBV7-8 and TRBJ2-6; D remains unclear. Trimming pared 1 base from V and 0 bases from J, leaving 10 bases between. Germline assignment: CDR1 SGHVS and CDR2 FQNEAQ. The CDR3 is 17 amino acids. The CDR3 sequence is CASSLEGYYSGANVLTF. CDR3 DNA sequence: TGTGCCAGCAGCTTAGAGGGATATTACTCTGGGGCCAACGTCCTGACTTTC. The variable domain in full, completed from reference TRBV7-8 and TRBJ2-6, reads GAGVSQSPRYKVAKRGQDVALRCDPISGHVSLFWYQQALGQGPEFLTYFQNEAQLDKSGLPSDRFFAERPEGSVSTLKIQRTQQEDSAVYLCASSLEGYYSGANVLTFGAGSRLTVL.

The CDR3 here is CASSLGDRGAQETQYF. CDR3 nucleotide sequence: TGCGCCAGCAGCTTGGGGGACAGGGGGGCCCAAGAGACCCAGTACTTC. The chain carries TRBV5-1 and TRBJ2-5, with TRBD1 matching over 11 bases. The CDR3 runs 16 residues. From germline, CDR1 is SGHRS and CDR2 YFSETQ. The V gene end was trimmed by 0 bases and the J gene end by 1 base; junction bases not matched to a gene: 2.

This sequence joins TRBV25-1 and TRBJ2-5; no clear D. V shed 1 base and J shed 5 bases, with 14 bases lying between them. The CDR3 loop spans 15 amino acids. The germline CDR1 and CDR2 sequences are MGHDK and SYGVNS. The CDR3 sequence: CASSEFGGLGETQYF. The CDR3 nucleotides are TGTGCCAGCAGTGAATTCGGTGGCCTAGGTGAGACCCAGTACTTC.

This chain uses TRBV25-1 with TRBJ1-6; 9 bases map to TRBD1. The CDR3 consists of 16 residues. From germline, CDR1 is MGHDK and CDR2 SYGVNS. V gave up 4 bases and J gave up 4 bases; unmatched junction bases: 5. CDR3 sequence reads: CASSATGGPYNSPLHF. DNA of the CDR3: TGTGCCAGCAGTGCTACAGGGGGCCCGTATAATTCACCCCTCCACTTT.

The rearrangement uses TRBV11-2 and TRBJ2-7; 8 positions match TRBD2. This CDR3 contains 15 residues. Germline values: CDR1 SGHAT, CDR2 FQNNGV. V was clipped by 7 bases and J by 4 bases; unmatched bases: 12. CDR3 sequence reads: CASNLGSGGPYEQYF. For the CDR3, the DNA is TGTGCCAGCAACCTTGGGAGCGGGGGACCTTACGAGCAGTACTTC.

The genes are TRBV15 and TRBJ1-3; possibly TRBD1 for D (6 bases). The CDR3 consists of 15 residues. Deletions cut 8 bases from V and 0 bases from J, with 14 bases between. Germline V gives CDR1 LNHNV, CDR2 YYDKDF (reference sequence). The CDR3 spells CATARQVSSGNTIYF. The DNA of the CDR3 is TGTGCCACCGCCCGACAGGTCTCCTCTGGAAACACCATATATTTT.

This clone was observed once. The gene calls are TRBV11-2 and TRBJ2-5; D gene unclear. This CDR3 spans 14 amino acids. The germline gives CDR1 SGHAT, CDR2 FQNNGV. Trimming removed 0 bases from V and 5 bases from J, with 10 bases in between. CDR3 DNA: TGTGCCAGCAGCTTAGATCGGCCAGCGGAGACCCAGTACTTC. Its translation is CASSLDRPAETQYF.

V and J are TRBV19 and TRBJ2-5; D perhaps matches TRBD1 (5 bases). V lost 7 bases and J lost 4, with 16 bases in between. Germline lookup yields CDR1 LNHDA and CDR2 SQIVND (reference sequence). CDR3 length equals 14 residues. CDR3: CASTNRQGPETQYF. The CDR3 DNA sequence: TGTGCCAGTACCAATCGGCAGGGCCCAGAGACCCAGTACTTC.

As DNA, the CDR3 is TGCAGTGCTAGTTGGGTAGCGGACGAGCAGTACTTC. Translated: CSASWVADEQYF. The genes are TRBV20-1 and TRBJ2-7; possible D gene TRBD2, 6 bases. Germline V CDR1 and CDR2: DFQATT, SNEGSKA (reference sequence). V lost 3 bases and J 5 bases, leaving 11 bases between the germline ends. This CDR3 region has 12 residues.

The chain employs TRBV7-2 and TRBJ2-7, with a tentative D call TRBD2 (5 bases). The V and J ends lost 4 bases and 7 bases respectively, with 17 bases between them. This CDR3 has 14 residues. The germline gives CDR1 SGHTA, CDR2 FQGNSA. The CDR3 loop is CASSSFRASGEQYF. Here the CDR3 DNA reads TGTGCCAGCAGCTCGTTTCGGGCCTCGGGGGAGCAGTACTTC.

This chain links TRBV6-1 with TRBJ1-5; maybe TRBD1 (6 bases). The CDR3 length is 16 residues. V gave up 2 bases and J gave up 7 bases, with 18 bases separating them. Germline CDR1 reads MNHNS; CDR2 reads SASEGT. Here the CDR3 reads CASSESGAGREQPQHF. As DNA, the CDR3 is TGTGCCAGCAGTGAATCGGGGGCAGGACGCGAACAGCCCCAGCATTTT.

The chain joins TRBV10-3 to TRBJ2-2, with TRBD1 as a possible D gene (5 bases). V dropped 4 bases and J dropped 3 bases, with 12 bases sitting between them. CDR1 is ENHRY, CDR2 SYGVKD, per germline. The CDR3 length is 15 residues. DNA for the CDR3: TGTGCCATCAGTGGTGTAGGGGTGGACACCGGGGAGCTGTTTTTT. Translating it yields CAISGVGVDTGELFF.

The chain is built from TRBV5-6 and TRBJ1-6; D remains ambiguous. The CDR3 is made up of 13 amino acids. Trimming removed 3 bases from V and 14 bases from J, with 15 bases in between. Germline V lookup: CDR1 SGHDT, CDR2 YYEEEE. As DNA, the CDR3 is TGTGCCAGCAGCTACCAGACTGGTAGAACCCTCCACTTT. It is translated as CASSYQTGRTLHF. Together with reference TRBV5-6 and TRBJ1-6, the CDR3 gives the full variable domain: DAGVTQSPTHLIKTRGQQVTLRCSPKSGHDTVSWYQQALGQGPQFIFQYYEEEERQRGNFPDRFSGHQFPNYSSELNVNALLLGDSALYLCASSYQTGRTLHFGNGTRLTVT.

This clone appeared once. V gene TRBV5-1 combines with J gene TRBJ1-1; D not certain. This CDR3 has 13 residues. The germline gives CDR1 SGHRS, CDR2 YFSETQ. The V end was cut by 5 bases, the J end by 0 bases, with 8 bases between. CDR3 residues: CASSRGMNTEAFF. The CDR3 bases are TGCGCCAGCAGTCGAGGGATGAACACTGAAGCTTTCTTT.

V usage is TRBV9 and J usage is TRBJ1-2; no clear D. The ends were cut back, 0 bases at V and 4 bases at J, with 10 bases in the middle. The CDR3 extends over 14 amino acids. Germline V gene sequence: CDR1 SGDLS, CDR2 YYNGEE. In DNA, the CDR3 is TGTGCCAGCAGCGTAGGCGGCAGAGCCTATGGCTACACCTTC. Translation gives CASSVGGRAYGYTF. Based on the CDR3 plus reference TRBV9 and TRBJ1-2, the full variable domain is DSGVTQTPKHLITATGQRVTLRCSPRSGDLSVYWYQQSLDQGLQFLIQYYNGEERAKGNILERFSAQQFPDLHSELNLSSLELGDSALYFCASSVGGRAYGYTFGSGTRLTVV.

This chain links TRBV25-1 with TRBJ2-3, with 8 bases fitting TRBD2. J was trimmed by 6 bases and V by 1 base; bases with no gene match: 3. The CDR3 covers 14 residues. The germline V gene encodes CDR1 MGHDK and CDR2 SYGVNS. CDR3 nucleotide sequence: TGTGCCAGCAGTGAATTAGCGGGGATCGATACGCAGTATTTT. Translated, it gives CASSELAGIDTQYF.

This clone was seen only a few times. The chain is built from TRBV5-6 and TRBJ1-2; 7 nucleotides line up with TRBD1. J gave up 4 bases and V 3 bases, and 6 bases lay outside the gene matches. CDR1 is SGHDT and CDR2 is YYEEEE in the germline V gene. The CDR3 runs to 14 residues. The CDR3 sequence is CASSSTGAGYGYTF. As DNA, the CDR3 is TGTGCCAGCAGCTCAACAGGGGCGGGCTATGGCTACACCTTC.

The chain is built from TRBV5-5 and TRBJ2-6; D perhaps matches TRBD1 (6 bases). Germline V gives CDR1 SGHKS, CDR2 YYEKEE (reference sequence). V lost 4 bases to trimming and J lost 0 bases, with 11 bases between them. The CDR3 spans 16 residues. The CDR3 loop is CASSTGQPSGANVLTF. CDR3 nucleotide sequence: TGTGCCAGCAGCACCGGACAGCCCTCTGGGGCCAACGTCCTGACTTTC.

The chain recombines TRBV5-8 with TRBJ1-5, with D uncertain. The CDR3 spans 15 residues. V shed 2 bases and J shed 2 bases, with 11 bases lying between them. The germline gives CDR1 SGHTS, CDR2 YDEGEE. In nucleotides, the CDR3 is TGTGCCAGCAGCTTTTTTACGGGCGGCAATCAGCCCCAGCATTTT. As protein: CASSFFTGGNQPQHF.

The J gene is TRBJ2-3, the V gene TRBV7-9; 8 positions match TRBD1. Germline V gene sequence: CDR1 SEHNR, CDR2 FQNEAQ (reference sequence). There are 15 residues in the CDR3. With 5 bases clipped from V and 5 bases from J, the junction kept 9 bases outside the gene matches. In DNA, the CDR3 is TGTGCCAGCAGCCCGGGACAGGCACGGAGAGATACGCAGTATTTT. Its translation is CASSPGQARRDTQYF.

A single count supports this clone. The V call is TRBV7-2, the J call TRBJ2-7; 8 bases are shared with TRBD2. Unmatched junction bases numbered 7, after V lost 5 bases and J lost 4 bases. Germline V CDR1 and CDR2: SGHTA, FQGNSA. CDR3 length: 14 residues. CDR3 amino acids: CASSPRRGEYEQYF. The CDR3 nucleotides are TGTGCCAGCAGCCCGAGGCGGGGGGAGTACGAGCAGTACTTC.

The chain joins TRBV6-2 or TRBV6-3 to TRBJ2-7, with TRBD2 identical over 13 bases. J lost 3 bases, V lost 6 bases, and 8 bases had no gene match. The CDR3 length is 16 residues. Germline V gene lookup returns CDR1 MNHEY and CDR2 SVGEGT. The CDR3 here is CASSSRTSGGLYEQYF. CDR3 sequence (DNA): TGTGCCAGCAGCTCAAGGACTAGCGGGGGCCTCTACGAGCAGTACTTC.

This sequence joins TRBV19 and TRBJ2-5; a weak D match, TRBD2 (5 bases). V was shortened by 5 bases and J by 5 bases, with 9 bases between the two germline ends. The germline V gene encodes CDR1 LNHDA and CDR2 SQIVND (reference sequence). The CDR3 sequence is 12 residues long. This CDR3 is CASSPGWETQYF. The DNA of the CDR3 is TGTGCCAGTAGTCCGGGGTGGGAGACCCAGTACTTC.

This chain connects TRBV5-1 to TRBJ1-1; 7 bases are a match to TRBD1. The CDR3 has 15 amino acids. V lost 4 bases and J lost 6; bases outside the gene matches: 12. CDR1 and CDR2 from the germline V gene are SGHRS and YFSETQ. The CDR3 nucleotides read TGCGCCAGCAGCGTCGAAGGGGGCTCGAATGCTGAAGCTTTCTTT. Amino acids: CASSVEGGSNAEAFF. Drawing the rest from reference TRBV5-1 and TRBJ1-1, the complete variable domain is KAGVTQTPRYLIKTRGQQVTLSCSPISGHRSVSWYQQTPGQGLQFLFEYFSETQRNKGNFPGRFSGRQFSNSRSEMNVSTLELGDSALYLCASSVEGGSNAEAFFGQGTRLTVV.

The chain uses TRBV6-6 and TRBJ2-7; no clear D gene. From germline, CDR1 is MNHNY and CDR2 SVGAGI (reference sequence). Trimming removed 0 bases from V and 5 bases from J, with 8 bases in between. CDR3 length equals 13 residues. CDR3 nucleotides: TGTGCCAGCAGTTACTCGTCGGGCCACGAGCAGTACTTC. Amino acids: CASSYSSGHEQYF.